This T cell receptor (beta chain) stems from a study of Ad26.COV2.S vaccination and SARS-CoV-2 variants. Germline-derived CDR1 and CDR2 are SGHDT and YYEEEE. This CDR3 has 15 amino acids. Trimming removed 4 bases from V and 4 bases from J, with 16 bases in between. Treatment meaning: 15 to 20 received Ad26.COV2.S at low or high dose, single or two shots; about 5 received placebo; per-sample allocation not given. The samples date from day 63 after the first vaccine or placebo injection. TCRdb's table, derived via immunoSEQ multiplex PCR, lists solely in-frame clones and lacks some. The sample holds 360,000 or so clones, around 91% seen once.

This chain connects TRBV5-6 to TRBJ2-3; D might be TRBD1 (5 bases). This sample comprised peripheral blood, obtained in a trial of Ad26.COV2.S vaccine versus placebo. This clonotype was sampled from a person between 18 and 65 years old who received the Ad26.COV2.S COVID-19 vaccine or a placebo. The CDR3 here is CASSPDTLGSDTQYF. CDR3 bases: TGTGCCAGCAGCCCGGACACCCTCGGGTCAGATACGCAGTATTTT.